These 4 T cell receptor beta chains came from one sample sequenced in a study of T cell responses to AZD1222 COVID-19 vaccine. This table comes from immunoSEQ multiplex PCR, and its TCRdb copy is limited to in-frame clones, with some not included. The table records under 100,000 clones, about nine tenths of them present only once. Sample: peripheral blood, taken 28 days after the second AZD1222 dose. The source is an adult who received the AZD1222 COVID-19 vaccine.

CDR3 residues: CASSLGPEETQYF. The CDR3 nucleotides are TGTGCCAGCAGCCTTGGACCTGAGGAGACCCAGTACTTC. The V call is TRBV6-5, the J call TRBJ2-5, with unresolved D. Germline V gene data show CDR1 as MNHEY and CDR2 as SVGAGI. This CDR3 contains 13 residues. V gave up 6 bases and J gave up 5 bases, with 13 bases separating them.

The CDR3 DNA reads TGTGCCGTCTGTGCAGAGAATTACAATGAGCAGTTCTTC. It specifies CAVCAENYNEQFF. The chain links TRBV28 to TRBJ2-1; D not resolved. CDR1 is MDHEN, CDR2 SYDVKM, per germline. V was shortened by 11 bases and J by 4 bases, with 15 bases between the two germline ends. CDR3 length: 13 residues. Full variable domain (remainder filled in from reference TRBV28 and TRBJ2-1): DVKVTQSSRYLVKRTGEKVFLECVQDMDHENMFWYRQDPGLGLRLIYFSYDVKMKEKGDIPEGYSVSREKKERFSLILESASTNQTSMYLCAVCAENYNEQFFGPGTRLTVL.

The CDR3: CASSDYSGAYTDTQYF. CDR3 bases: TGTGCCAGCAGTGACTACAGCGGGGCATACACAGATACGCAGTATTTT. The chain carries TRBV28 and TRBJ2-3, with 7 bases that match TRBD2. The V gene's germline CDR1 is MDHEN and CDR2 SYDVKM. The CDR3 spans 16 residues. V shed 5 bases and J 2 bases; nucleotides not matched to a gene: 10. Full variable domain (missing parts from reference TRBV28 and TRBJ2-3): DVKVTQSSRYLVKRTGEKVFLECVQDMDHENMFWYRQDPGLGLRLIYFSYDVKMKEKGDIPEGYSVSREKKERFSLILESASTNQTSMYLCASSDYSGAYTDTQYFGPGTRLTVL.

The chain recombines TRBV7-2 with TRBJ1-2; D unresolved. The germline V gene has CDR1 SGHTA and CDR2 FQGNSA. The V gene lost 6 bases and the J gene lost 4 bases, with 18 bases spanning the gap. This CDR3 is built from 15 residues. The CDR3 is CASRSDKANLYGYTF. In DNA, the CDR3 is TGTGCCAGCAGGAGCGACAAGGCAAATCTCTATGGCTACACCTTC.